This TCR beta chain was sequenced during a study of Ad26.COV2.S vaccination and SARS-CoV-2 variants. V dropped 3 bases and J dropped 14 bases, with 18 bases sitting between them. Germline CDR1 is SGHNT and CDR2 is YYREEE (reference sequence). The CDR3 loop spans 14 amino acids. The table came from immunoSEQ multiplex PCR; TCRdb's copy has only in-frame clones and leaves some out. The table lists hundreds of thousands of clones, 75% to 95% of them singletons. Treatment here: some 20 received Ad26.COV2.S at low or high dose, single or two shots; several received placebo; per-sample allocation not given. Sampling was performed 63 days after the first vaccine or placebo injection.

This sample comprised peripheral blood, obtained in a trial of Ad26.COV2.S vaccine versus placebo. The chain uses TRBV5-4 and TRBJ1-6, with D unresolved. This clonotype was sampled from a person between 18 and 60 years old who received the Ad26.COV2.S COVID-19 vaccine or a placebo. The CDR3 here is CASSSPPAGSALHF. The CDR3 DNA reads TGTGCCAGCAGCTCCCCCCCGGCGGGGTCAGCCCTCCACTTT.